Each of the 5 T cell receptor beta chains below was sequenced from the same sample in a study of metastatic and nonmetastatic thyroid tumors. TCRdb reanalyzed the PCR reads with MiXCR. The sample has under 45,000 clones; roughly 27% are singletons. No patient had received any treatment before thyroid surgery. Sequenced material: blood. These TCRs come from a male donor with papillary thyroid cancer or a benign thyroid nodule (not recorded which). Some clones in this sample may be carry-over from other donors' samples.

Turning to this clone: One end of the junction does not line up with germline, which may come from a read error. The chain has TRBV9 and TRBJ2-2; 8 bases are shared with TRBD2. Germline values: CDR1 SGDLS, CDR2 YYNGEE. This CDR3 is 14 amino acids long. The CDR3 protein is CASRASGSPGDLFF. CDR3 bases: TGTGCCAGCAGGGCTAGCGGGTCCCCCGGGGATCTGTTTTTT.

This sequence joins TRBV11-2 and TRBJ2-7, with D tentatively TRBD2 (6 bases). The V end was cut by 3 bases, the J end by 5 bases, with 17 bases between. Looked up from germline, CDR1 is SGHAT and CDR2 is FQNNGV. This CDR3 contains 15 residues. CDR3: CASSFPGLGSHEQYF. DNA of the CDR3: TGTGCCAGCAGCTTCCCGGGACTTGGTTCCCACGAGCAGTACTTC.

In its sample, this clone is medium-sized (0.01 to 0.1%). V is TRBV27 and J is TRBJ2-7, with TRBD1 matching over 9 bases. The V segment lost 1 base and the J segment 5 bases; nucleotides outside the gene matches: 12. This CDR3 spans 17 amino acids. Per germline, CDR1 MNHEY and CDR2 SMNVEV (reference sequence). CDR3 loop: CASSLLLGGQGLDEQYF. The DNA for the CDR3 is TGTGCCAGCAGTTTATTGCTCGGAGGACAGGGGCTCGACGAGCAGTACTTC.

The J gene is TRBJ2-7, the V gene TRBV20-1; 7 positions match TRBD2. The CDR3 sequence is 14 residues long. The J segment lost 4 bases and the V segment lost 3 bases, leaving 9 bases of the junction unmatched. Germline V gene sequence: CDR1 DFQATT, CDR2 SNEGSKA (reference sequence). This CDR3 is CSARDAGVRYEQYF. The CDR3 nucleotides are TGCAGTGCTAGGGACGCGGGGGTGAGGTACGAGCAGTACTTC.

In its sample, this clone was seen many times. This CDR3 is also generated by other DNA sequences in the sample. V usage is TRBV11-2 and J usage is TRBJ2-3; 10 bases map to TRBD1. CDR1 and CDR2 (germline): SGHAT, FQNNGV. The junction had 6 bases not matched to a gene; V was cut back by 5 bases and J by 4 bases. The CDR3 consists of 15 residues. Here the CDR3 reads CASSPGTGAADTQYF. The CDR3 DNA reads TGTGCCAGCAGCCCCGGGACAGGGGCCGCAGATACGCAGTATTTT.